Presented here are 8 T cell receptor beta chains from one specimen sequenced in a study of T cell responses to AZD1222 COVID-19 vaccine. The method was immunoSEQ multiplex PCR; TCRdb's version includes in-frame clones alone and lacks a portion of them. This sample has roughly 150,000 clones, with 70% to 90% found just once. Source: peripheral blood, taken on day 0 of AZD1222 vaccination. These receptors were obtained from an adult in good health.

The sample holds one count of this clone. V and J are TRBV11-3 and TRBJ2-1; 7 bases are shared with TRBD1. The germline CDR1 and CDR2 sequences are SGHNT and YENEEA. The CDR3 extends over 14 amino acids. With 4 bases clipped from V and 7 bases from J, the junction kept 7 bases outside the gene matches. The CDR3 DNA reads as TGTGCCAGCAGCTCTAGACAGGGTTATAATGAGCAGTTCTTC. It codes for CASSSRQGYNEQFF.

The V and J genes are TRBV6-6 and TRBJ1-1, with D possibly TRBD1 on 5 matching bases. Deletions cut 6 bases from V and 5 bases from J, with 22 bases between. Germline CDR1 is MNHNY and CDR2 is SVGAGI (reference sequence). The CDR3 sequence is 16 residues long. The CDR3 loop reads CASRDPPGVGETEAFF. The CDR3 DNA reads TGTGCCAGCAGGGATCCGCCTGGGGTGGGGGAGACTGAAGCTTTCTTT.

The chain couples TRBV21-1 to TRBJ2-5; the table's D call, TRBD1, was not checked against the DNA. TRBV21-1 is a recognized pseudogene. This CDR3 spans 18 amino acids. CDR3 amino acids: CASSKALSWARNQETQYF. CDR3 DNA: TGTGCCAGCAGCAAAGCGCTTTCTTGGGCAAGGAACCAAGAGACCCAGTACTTC.

CDR3: CASEGQGWAGELFF. DNA for the CDR3: TGTGCCAGTGAAGGACAGGGTTGGGCCGGGGAGCTGTTTTTT. The chain employs TRBV19 and TRBJ2-2; 8 bases are a match to TRBD1. From germline, CDR1 is LNHDA and CDR2 SQIVND (reference sequence). The CDR3 is 14 residues long. V gave up 8 bases and J gave up 6 bases; unmatched junction bases: 8.

V usage is TRBV28 and J usage is TRBJ1-6; the D is unclear. V was trimmed by 6 bases and J by 0 bases, leaving 6 bases between them. The CDR3 length is 14 residues. Per germline, CDR1 MDHEN and CDR2 SYDVKM. CDR3 in amino acids: CASSKPSYNSPLHF. For the CDR3, the DNA is TGTGCCAGCAGCAAGCCCTCCTATAATTCACCCCTCCACTTT.

The genes are TRBV4-1 and TRBJ2-1, with D perhaps matching TRBD1 (6 bases). The CDR3 consists of 12 residues. Germline V gene data show CDR1 as MGHRA and CDR2 as YSYEKL. With 4 bases removed from V and 9 bases from J, the gap between germline ends came to 10 bases. The CDR3 DNA follows: TGCGCCAGCAGCCGGGGGCCGGGTGAGCAGTTCTTC. Its translation: CASSRGPGEQFF.

This sequence joins TRBV5-6 and TRBJ1-2; D unresolved. This CDR3 is built from 15 residues. V lost 2 bases and J 1 base, leaving 12 bases between the germline ends. In germline, CDR1 is SGHDT, CDR2 YYEEEE. Here the CDR3 DNA reads TGTGCCAGCAGCTTATCCGGAAGAGTTAACTATGGCTACACCTTC. As protein: CASSLSGRVNYGYTF.

This chain's CDR3 is CASSYRDRHTEAFF. CDR3 DNA: TGTGCCAGCAGCTACCGGGACCGCCACACTGAAGCTTTCTTT. This rearrangement joins TRBV5-4 to TRBJ1-1; tentative D call: TRBD1 (5 bases). Trimming cost V 3 bases and J 3 bases, with 12 bases left between them. This CDR3 comprises 14 residues. Germline CDR1 SGHNT, CDR2 YYREEE (reference sequence).